One T cell receptor beta chain is described in this entry. Its specificity is unknown. The sample belongs to a study of PD-L1 blockade in urothelial cancer. Notes on the study in general: Lower pretreatment blood TCR clonality, under the median, predicted better survival, researchers reported.

The protocol was immunoSEQ multiplex PCR, while the TCRdb copy is restricted to in-frame clones and leaves out a portion. Of about 120,000 clones detected, about 89% appear once; the ten largest clones hold 1.7%. The germline gives CDR1 SGHDT, CDR2 YYEEEE. The CDR3 consists of 15 residues. Trimming removed 0 bases from V and 2 bases from J; junction bases left unmatched: 4. Indicated time point: peripheral blood 6 weeks after treatment start. Sequenced material: PBMCs, taken around atezolizumab (anti-PD-L1) treatment. The chain recombines TRBV5-6 with TRBJ2-7, with 8 bases that match TRBD1. This receptor was identified in a man aged 55 to 69 with urothelial cancer. CDR3 nucleotide sequence: TGTGCCAGCAGCTTGGCTCAGGGGGCAGCCTACGAGCAGTACTTC. It specifies CASSLAQGAAYEQYF.